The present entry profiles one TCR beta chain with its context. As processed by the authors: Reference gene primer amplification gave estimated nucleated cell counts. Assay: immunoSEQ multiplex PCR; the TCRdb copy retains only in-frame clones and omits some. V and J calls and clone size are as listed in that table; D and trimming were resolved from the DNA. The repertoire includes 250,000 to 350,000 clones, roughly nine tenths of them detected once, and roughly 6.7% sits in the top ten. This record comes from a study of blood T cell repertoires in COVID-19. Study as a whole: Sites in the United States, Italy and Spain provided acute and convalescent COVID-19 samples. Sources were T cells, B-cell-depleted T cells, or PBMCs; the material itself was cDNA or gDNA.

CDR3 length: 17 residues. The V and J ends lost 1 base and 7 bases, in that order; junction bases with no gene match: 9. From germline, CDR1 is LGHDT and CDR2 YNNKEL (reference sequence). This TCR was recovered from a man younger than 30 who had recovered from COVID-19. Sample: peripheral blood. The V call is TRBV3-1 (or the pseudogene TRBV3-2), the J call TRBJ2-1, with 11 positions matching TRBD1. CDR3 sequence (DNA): TGTGCCAGCAGCCAAGTACTCGGGGACAGGGGGGAAAATGAGCAGTTCTTC. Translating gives CASSQVLGDRGENEQFF.